This paragraph reports one TCR beta chain. Antigen: not known. The entry originates in a study of regulatory T cells in long-lasting Graves disease. General study results and limits: Results may be inaccurate due to the small sample size. Analysis covered peripheral blood alone, not thyroid tissue.

Investigators prepared the TCR beta libraries by applying iRepertoire HTBI primers and Arm-PCR of CDR3 regions. TCRdb reanalysed the multiplex PCR reads using MiXCR and keeps one entry per CDR3 protein. Seen here are about 220,000 distinct CDR3 sequences, about 16% observed once, and the top ten hold about 20%. Sample time point: newly diagnosed GD, antithyroid drugs for less than 3 months. The TCR library was made from RNA that had been extracted from PBMCs in TRIzol. The sample consisted of peripheral blood mononuclear cells (PBMCs), taken at new diagnosis, from a patient treated with antithyroid drugs. The sequence derives from a female donor with Graves disease.

This CDR3 is CATSTRTGYTDTQYF. The DNA of the CDR3 is TGTGCCACCAGCACCCGGACCGGATACACAGATACGCAGTATTTT. The rearrangement joins TRBV15 to TRBJ2-3; no clear D gene. The CDR3 sequence is 15 residues long. V was trimmed by 4 bases and J by 2 bases, leaving 13 bases between them. From germline, CDR1 is LNHNV and CDR2 YYDKDF (reference sequence).